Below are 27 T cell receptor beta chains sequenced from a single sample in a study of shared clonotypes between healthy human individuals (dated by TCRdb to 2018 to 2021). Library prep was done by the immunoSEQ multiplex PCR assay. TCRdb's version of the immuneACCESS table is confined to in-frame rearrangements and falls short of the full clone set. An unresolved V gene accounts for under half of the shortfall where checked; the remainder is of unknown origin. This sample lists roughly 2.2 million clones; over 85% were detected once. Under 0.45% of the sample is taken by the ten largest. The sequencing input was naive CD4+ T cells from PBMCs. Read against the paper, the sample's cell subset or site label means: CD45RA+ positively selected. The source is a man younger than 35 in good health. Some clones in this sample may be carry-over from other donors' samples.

CDR3 nucleotide sequence: TGTGCCAGCAGCTTGTGGGACAGGGGGTGGAATGAGCAGTTCTTC. This gives the protein CASSLWDRGWNEQFF. V usage is TRBV5-6 and J usage is TRBJ2-1, with TRBD1 matching over 11 bases. V was pared by 1 base and J by 7 bases, with 4 bases of the junction left unmatched. This CDR3 has 15 amino acids. CDR1 is SGHDT and CDR2 is YYEEEE in the germline V gene. The whole variable domain, filled in from reference TRBV5-6 and TRBJ2-1, reads DAGVTQSPTHLIKTRGQQVTLRCSPKSGHDTVSWYQQALGQGPQFIFQYYEEEERQRGNFPDRFSGHQFPNYSSELNVNALLLGDSALYLCASSLWDRGWNEQFFGPGTRLTVL.

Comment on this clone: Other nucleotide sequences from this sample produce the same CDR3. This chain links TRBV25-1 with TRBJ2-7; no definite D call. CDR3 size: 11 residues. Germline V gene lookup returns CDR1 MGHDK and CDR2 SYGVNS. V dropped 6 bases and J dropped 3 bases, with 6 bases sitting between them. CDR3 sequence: CASSLSYEQYF. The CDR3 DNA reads TGTGCCAGCAGCCTTAGCTACGAGCAGTACTTC.

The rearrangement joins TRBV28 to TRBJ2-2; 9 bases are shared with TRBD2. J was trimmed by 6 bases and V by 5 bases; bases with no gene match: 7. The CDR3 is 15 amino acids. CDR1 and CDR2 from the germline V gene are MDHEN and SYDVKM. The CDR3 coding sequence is TGTGCCAGCAGTCCCGGGACTAGCTTATCCGGGGAGCTGTTTTTT. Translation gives CASSPGTSLSGELFF. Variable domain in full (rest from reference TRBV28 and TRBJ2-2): DVKVTQSSRYLVKRTGEKVFLECVQDMDHENMFWYRQDPGLGLRLIYFSYDVKMKEKGDIPEGYSVSREKKERFSLILESASTNQTSMYLCASSPGTSLSGELFFGEGSRLTVL.

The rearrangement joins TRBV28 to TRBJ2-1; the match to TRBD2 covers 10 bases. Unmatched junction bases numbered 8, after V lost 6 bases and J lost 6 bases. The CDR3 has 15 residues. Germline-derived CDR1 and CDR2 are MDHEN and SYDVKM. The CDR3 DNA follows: TGTGCCAGCAGCCCAGCGGGAGGGCTGGTCAATGAGCAGTTCTTC. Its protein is CASSPAGGLVNEQFF. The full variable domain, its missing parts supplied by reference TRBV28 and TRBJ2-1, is DVKVTQSSRYLVKRTGEKVFLECVQDMDHENMFWYRQDPGLGLRLIYFSYDVKMKEKGDIPEGYSVSREKKERFSLILESASTNQTSMYLCASSPAGGLVNEQFFGPGTRLTVL.

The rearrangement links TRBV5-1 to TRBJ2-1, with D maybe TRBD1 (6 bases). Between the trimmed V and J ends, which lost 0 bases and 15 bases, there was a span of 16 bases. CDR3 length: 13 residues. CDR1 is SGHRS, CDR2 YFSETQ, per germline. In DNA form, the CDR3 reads TGCGCCAGCAGCTTGGAATCGGGACAAAGAGCGTTCTTC. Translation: CASSLESGQRAFF. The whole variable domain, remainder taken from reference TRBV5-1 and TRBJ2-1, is KAGVTQTPRYLIKTRGQQVTLSCSPISGHRSVSWYQQTPGQGLQFLFEYFSETQRNKGNFPGRFSGRQFSNSRSEMNVSTLELGDSALYLCASSLESGQRAFFGPGTRLTVL.

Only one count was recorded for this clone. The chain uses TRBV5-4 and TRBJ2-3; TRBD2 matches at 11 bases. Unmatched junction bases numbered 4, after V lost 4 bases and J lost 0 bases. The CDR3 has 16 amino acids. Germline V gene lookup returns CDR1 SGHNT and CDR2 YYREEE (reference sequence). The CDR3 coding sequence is TGTGCCAGCAGCGACCGACTAGCGGGAAGCACAGATACGCAGTATTTT. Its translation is CASSDRLAGSTDTQYF.

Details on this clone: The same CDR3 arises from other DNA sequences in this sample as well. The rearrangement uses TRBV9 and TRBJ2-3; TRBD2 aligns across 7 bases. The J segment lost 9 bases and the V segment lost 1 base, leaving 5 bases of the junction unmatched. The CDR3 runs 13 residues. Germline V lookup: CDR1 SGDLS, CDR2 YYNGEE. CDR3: CASSVSGRDTQYF. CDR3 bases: TGTGCCAGCAGCGTATCTGGGAGGGACACGCAGTATTTT.

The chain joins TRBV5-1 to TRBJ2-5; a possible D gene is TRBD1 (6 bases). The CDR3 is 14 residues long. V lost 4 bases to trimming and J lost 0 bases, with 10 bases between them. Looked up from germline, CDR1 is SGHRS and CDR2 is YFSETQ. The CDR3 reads CASSTGTYQETQYF. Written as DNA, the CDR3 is TGCGCCAGCAGCACGGGGACATACCAAGAGACCCAGTACTTC.

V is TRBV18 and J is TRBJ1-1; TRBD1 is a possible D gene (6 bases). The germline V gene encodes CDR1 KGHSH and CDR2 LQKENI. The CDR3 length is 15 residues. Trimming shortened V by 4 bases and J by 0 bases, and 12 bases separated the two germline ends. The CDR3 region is CASSRNRELNTEAFF. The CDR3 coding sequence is TGTGCCAGCTCACGGAACAGGGAGCTGAACACTGAAGCTTTCTTT.

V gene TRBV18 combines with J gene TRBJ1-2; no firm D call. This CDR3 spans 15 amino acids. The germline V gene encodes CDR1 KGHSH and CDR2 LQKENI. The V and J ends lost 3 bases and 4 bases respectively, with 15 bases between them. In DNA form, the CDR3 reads TGTGCCAGCTCACCGATAGGCTCCGGGTCCTATGGCTACACCTTC. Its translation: CASSPIGSGSYGYTF.

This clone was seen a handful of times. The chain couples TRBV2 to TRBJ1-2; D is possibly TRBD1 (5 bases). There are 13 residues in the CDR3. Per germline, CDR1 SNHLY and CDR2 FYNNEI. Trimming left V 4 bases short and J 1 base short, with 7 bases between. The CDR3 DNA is TGTGCCAGCAGTGGACAGATTAACTATGGCTACACCTTC. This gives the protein CASSGQINYGYTF.

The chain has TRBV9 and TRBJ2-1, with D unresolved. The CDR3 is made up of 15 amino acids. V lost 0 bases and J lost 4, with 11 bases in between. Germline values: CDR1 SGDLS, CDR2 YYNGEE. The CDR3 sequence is CASSVGVPLYNEQFF. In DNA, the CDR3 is TGTGCCAGCAGCGTAGGGGTTCCCCTTTACAATGAGCAGTTCTTC.

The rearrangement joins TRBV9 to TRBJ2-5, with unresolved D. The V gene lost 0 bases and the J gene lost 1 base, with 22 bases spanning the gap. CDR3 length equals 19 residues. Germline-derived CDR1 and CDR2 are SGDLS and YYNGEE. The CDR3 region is CASSVVVRLRRFCQETQYF. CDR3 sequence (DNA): TGTGCCAGCAGCGTAGTCGTCCGGCTCCGAAGGTTCTGCCAAGAGACCCAGTACTTC.

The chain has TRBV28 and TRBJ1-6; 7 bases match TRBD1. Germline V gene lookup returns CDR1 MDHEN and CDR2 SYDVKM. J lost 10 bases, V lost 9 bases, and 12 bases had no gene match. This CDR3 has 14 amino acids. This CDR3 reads CASLRQGGNSPLHF. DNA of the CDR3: TGTGCCAGTTTGAGGCAGGGGGGAAACTCACCCCTCCACTTT.

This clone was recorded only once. CDR3 nucleotide sequence: TGCGCCAGCAGCCGGCAGCCAAATGAAAAACTGTTTTTT. It yields the protein CASSRQPNEKLFF. The chain recombines TRBV5-1 with TRBJ1-4, with D unresolved. CDR1 SGHRS and CDR2 YFSETQ come from the germline V gene. V dropped 4 bases and J dropped 5 bases, with 9 bases sitting between them. The CDR3 consists of 13 residues.

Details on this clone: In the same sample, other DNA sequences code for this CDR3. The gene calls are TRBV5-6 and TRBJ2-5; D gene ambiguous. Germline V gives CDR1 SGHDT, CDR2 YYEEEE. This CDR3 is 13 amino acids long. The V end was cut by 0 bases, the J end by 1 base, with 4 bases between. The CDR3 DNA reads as TGTGCCAGCAGCTTGGGCCCCCAAGAGACCCAGTACTTC. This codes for CASSLGPQETQYF.

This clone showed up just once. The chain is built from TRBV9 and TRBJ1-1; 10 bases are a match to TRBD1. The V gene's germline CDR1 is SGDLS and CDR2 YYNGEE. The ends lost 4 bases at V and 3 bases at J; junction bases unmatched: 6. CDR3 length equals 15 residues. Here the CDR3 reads CASSSRTGGDTEAFF. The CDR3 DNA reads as TGTGCCAGCAGCTCCCGGACAGGGGGGGACACTGAAGCTTTCTTT. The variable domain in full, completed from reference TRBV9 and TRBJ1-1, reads DSGVTQTPKHLITATGQRVTLRCSPRSGDLSVYWYQQSLDQGLQFLIQYYNGEERAKGNILERFSAQQFPDLHSELNLSSLELGDSALYFCASSSRTGGDTEAFFGQGTRLTVV.

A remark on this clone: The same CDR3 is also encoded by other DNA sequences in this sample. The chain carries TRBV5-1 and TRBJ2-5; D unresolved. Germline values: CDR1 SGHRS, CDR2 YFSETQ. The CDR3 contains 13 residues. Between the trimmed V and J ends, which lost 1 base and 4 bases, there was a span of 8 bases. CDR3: CASSLLTGETQYF. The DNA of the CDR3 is TGCGCCAGCAGCTTGTTAACGGGAGAGACCCAGTACTTC. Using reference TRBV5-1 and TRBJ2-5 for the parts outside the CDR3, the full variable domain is KAGVTQTPRYLIKTRGQQVTLSCSPISGHRSVSWYQQTPGQGLQFLFEYFSETQRNKGNFPGRFSGRQFSNSRSEMNVSTLELGDSALYLCASSLLTGETQYFGPGTRLLVL.

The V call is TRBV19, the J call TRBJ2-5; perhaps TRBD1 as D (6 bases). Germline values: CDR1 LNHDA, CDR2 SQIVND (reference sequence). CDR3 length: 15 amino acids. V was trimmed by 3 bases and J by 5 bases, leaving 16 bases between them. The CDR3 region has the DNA TGTGCCAGTAGTATGACAGGTGGCCCCAAGGAGACCCAGTACTTC. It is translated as CASSMTGGPKETQYF. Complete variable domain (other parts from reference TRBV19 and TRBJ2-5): DGGITQSPKYLFRKEGQNVTLSCEQNLNHDAMYWYRQDPGQGLRLIYYSQIVNDFQKGDIAEGYSVSREKKESFPLTVTSAQKNPTAFYLCASSMTGGPKETQYFGPGTRLLVL.

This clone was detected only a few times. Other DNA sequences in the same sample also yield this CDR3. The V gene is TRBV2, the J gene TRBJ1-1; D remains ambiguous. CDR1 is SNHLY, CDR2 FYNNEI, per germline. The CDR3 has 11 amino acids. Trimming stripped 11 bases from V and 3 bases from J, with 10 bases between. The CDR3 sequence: CAGGQYTEAFF. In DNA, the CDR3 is TGTGCCGGAGGGCAATACACTGAAGCTTTCTTT.

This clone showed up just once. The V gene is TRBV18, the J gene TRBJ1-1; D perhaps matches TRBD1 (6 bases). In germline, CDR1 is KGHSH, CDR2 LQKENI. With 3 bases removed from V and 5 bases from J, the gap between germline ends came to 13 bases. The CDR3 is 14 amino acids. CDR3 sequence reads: CASSPPGVGTEAFF. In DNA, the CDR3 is TGTGCCAGCTCACCCCCAGGGGTCGGAACTGAAGCTTTCTTT. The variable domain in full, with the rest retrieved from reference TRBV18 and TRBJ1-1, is NAGVMQNPRHLVRRRGQEARLRCSPMKGHSHVYWYRQLPEEGLKFMVYLQKENIIDESGMPKERFSAEFPKEGPSILRIQQVVRGDSAAYFCASSPPGVGTEAFFGQGTRLTVV.

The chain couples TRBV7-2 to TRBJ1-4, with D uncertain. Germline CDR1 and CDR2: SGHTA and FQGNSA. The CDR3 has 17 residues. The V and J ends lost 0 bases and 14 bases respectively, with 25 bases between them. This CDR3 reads CASSLAVGRTLMNRLFF. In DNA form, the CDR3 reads TGTGCCAGCAGCTTAGCGGTAGGCAGGACCTTAATGAACCGGCTGTTTTTT.

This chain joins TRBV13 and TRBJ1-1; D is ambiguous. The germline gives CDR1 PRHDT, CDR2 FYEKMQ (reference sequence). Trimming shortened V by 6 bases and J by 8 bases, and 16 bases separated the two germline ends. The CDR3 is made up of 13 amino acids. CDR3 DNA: TGTGCCAGCAGTTTGGGGATGGATGCGGAAGCTTTCTTT. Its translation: CASSLGMDAEAFF. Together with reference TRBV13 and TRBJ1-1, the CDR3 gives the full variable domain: AAGVIQSPRHLIKEKRETATLKCYPIPRHDTVYWYQQGPGQDPQFLISFYEKMQSDKGSIPDRFSAQQFSDYHSELNMSSLELGDSALYFCASSLGMDAEAFFGQGTRLTVV.

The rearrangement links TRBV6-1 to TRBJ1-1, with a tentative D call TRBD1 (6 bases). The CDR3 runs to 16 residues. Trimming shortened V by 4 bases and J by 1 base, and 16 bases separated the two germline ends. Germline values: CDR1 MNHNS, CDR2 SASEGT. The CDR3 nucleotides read TGTGCCAGCAGTGGGAGAACAGGGTCTAGGAACACTGAAGCTTTCTTT. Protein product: CASSGRTGSRNTEAFF.

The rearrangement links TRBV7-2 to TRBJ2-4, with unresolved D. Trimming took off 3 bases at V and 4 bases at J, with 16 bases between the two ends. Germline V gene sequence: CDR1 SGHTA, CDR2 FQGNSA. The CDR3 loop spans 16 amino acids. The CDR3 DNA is TGTGCCAGCAGCTTGTTTGTTTCGGCCGGAAAAAACATTCAGTACTTC. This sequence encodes CASSLFVSAGKNIQYF. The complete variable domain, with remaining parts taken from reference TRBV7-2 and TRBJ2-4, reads GAGVSQSPSNKVTEKGKDVELRCDPISGHTALYWYRQSLGQGLEFLIYFQGNSAPDKSGLPSDRFSAERTGGSVSTLTIQRTQQEDSAVYLCASSLFVSAGKNIQYFGAGTRLSVL.

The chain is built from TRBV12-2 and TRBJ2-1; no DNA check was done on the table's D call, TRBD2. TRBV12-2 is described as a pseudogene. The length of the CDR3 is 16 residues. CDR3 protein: CASRSGGTTQGREQFF. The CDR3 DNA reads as TGTGCAAGTCGCTCCGGCGGGACTACCCAGGGTCGTGAGCAGTTCTTC.

CDR3 loop: CATSTSGTGSFYTF. The CDR3 DNA is TGTGCCACCAGCACTTCCGGGACAGGGTCCTTCTACACCTTC. The chain joins TRBV15 to TRBJ1-2, with 9 bases that match TRBD1. The CDR3 has 14 residues. Trimming took 4 bases from V and 10 from J; bases not matched to a gene: 10. The V gene's germline CDR1 is LNHNV and CDR2 YYDKDF (reference sequence).